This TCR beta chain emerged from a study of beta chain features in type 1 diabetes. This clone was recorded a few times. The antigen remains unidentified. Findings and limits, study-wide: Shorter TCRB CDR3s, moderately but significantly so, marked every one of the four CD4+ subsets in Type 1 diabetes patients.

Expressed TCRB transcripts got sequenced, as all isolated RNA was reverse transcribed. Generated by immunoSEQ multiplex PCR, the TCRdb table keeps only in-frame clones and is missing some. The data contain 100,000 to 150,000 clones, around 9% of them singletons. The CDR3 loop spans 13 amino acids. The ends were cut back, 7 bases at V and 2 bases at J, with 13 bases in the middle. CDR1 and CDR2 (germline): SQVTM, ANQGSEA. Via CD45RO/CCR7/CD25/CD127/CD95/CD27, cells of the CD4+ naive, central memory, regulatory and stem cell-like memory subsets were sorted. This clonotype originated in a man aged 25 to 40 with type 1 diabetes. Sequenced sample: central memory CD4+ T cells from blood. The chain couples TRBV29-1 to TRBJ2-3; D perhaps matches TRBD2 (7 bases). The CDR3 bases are TGCAGCGAGGGGGGGGCCTCCACAGATACGCAGTATTTT. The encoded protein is CSEGGASTDTQYF.